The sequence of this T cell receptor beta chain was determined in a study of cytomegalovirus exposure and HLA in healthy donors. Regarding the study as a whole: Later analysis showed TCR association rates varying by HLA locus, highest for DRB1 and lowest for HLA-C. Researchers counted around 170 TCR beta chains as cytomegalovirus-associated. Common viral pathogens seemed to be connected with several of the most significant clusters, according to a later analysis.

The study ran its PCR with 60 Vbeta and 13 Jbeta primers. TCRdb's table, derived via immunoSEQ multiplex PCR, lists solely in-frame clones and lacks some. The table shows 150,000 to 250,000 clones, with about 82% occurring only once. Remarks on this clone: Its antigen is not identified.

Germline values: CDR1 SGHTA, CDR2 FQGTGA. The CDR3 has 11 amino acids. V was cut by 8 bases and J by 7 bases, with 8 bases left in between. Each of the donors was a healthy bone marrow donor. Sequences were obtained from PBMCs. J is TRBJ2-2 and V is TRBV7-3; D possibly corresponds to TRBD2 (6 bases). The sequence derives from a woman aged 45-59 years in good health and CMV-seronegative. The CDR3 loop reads CASAGIGELFF. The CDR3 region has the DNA TGTGCCAGCGCGGGGATCGGGGAGCTGTTTTTT.